This T cell receptor (beta chain) was recorded in a study of human T cells and chemical hapten exposure. Study details: Scalp application of diphenylcyclopropenone was performed weekly in patients across the entire approximately 26-week study.

Single cDNA molecules in the library carried unique molecular identifiers attached during preparation. TCRdb reprocessed the RACE reads with MiXCR, giving one entry per CDR3 protein. The sample records about 82,000 distinct CDR3 sequences, around 7% being singletons. The time point here: patch test 2, 6 weeks after DPC sensitization. The treatment: therapeutic diphenylcyclopropenone sensitization with weekly scalp DPC. Each donor was an alopecia patient between 18 and 70 years of age who qualified for DPC. The table lists this clonotype with many counts. This sequence was found in a woman in her 30s with alopecia areata. Some clones in this sample may be carry-over from other donors' samples. Here the sequenced sample was whole blood, taken in connection with sensitization to the hapten diphenylcyclopropenone (DPC).

For the CDR3, the DNA is TGTGCCAGCTCACCAGCAGGGGGGACTGAAGCTTTCTTT. This codes for CASSPAGGTEAFF. This chain links TRBV18 with TRBJ1-1, with 7 bases lining up with TRBD1. CDR3 length equals 13 residues. V gave up 2 bases and J gave up 5 bases; unmatched junction bases: 2. Looked up from germline, CDR1 is KGHSH and CDR2 is LQKENI.